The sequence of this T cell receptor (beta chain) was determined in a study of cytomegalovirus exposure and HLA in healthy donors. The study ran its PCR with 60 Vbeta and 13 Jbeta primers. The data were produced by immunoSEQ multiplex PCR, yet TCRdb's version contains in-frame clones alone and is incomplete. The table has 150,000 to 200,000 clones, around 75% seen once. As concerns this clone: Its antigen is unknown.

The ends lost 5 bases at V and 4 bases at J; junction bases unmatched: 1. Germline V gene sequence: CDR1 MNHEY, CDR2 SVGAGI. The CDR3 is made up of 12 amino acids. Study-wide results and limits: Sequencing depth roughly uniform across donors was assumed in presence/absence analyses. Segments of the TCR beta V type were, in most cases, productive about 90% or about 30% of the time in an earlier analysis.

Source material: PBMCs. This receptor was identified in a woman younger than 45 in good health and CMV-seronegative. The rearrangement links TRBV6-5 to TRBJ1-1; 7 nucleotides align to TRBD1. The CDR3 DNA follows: TGTGCCAGCAGTCGACAGGGCACTGAAGCTTTCTTT. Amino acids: CASSRQGTEAFF.